This passage covers 3 T cell receptor beta chains from one sample sequenced in a study of STAT3 mutations in large granular lymphocyte leukemia. Study conclusions and caveats: Every T-LGLL patient had at least one immunodominant TCRbeta clonotype.

No cognate antigen is known for these TCRs. Profiled with immunoSEQ multiplex PCR; TCRdb holds only in-frame clones, not every one. Among about 24,000 clones listed, 94% were seen once. The sequenced sample consisted of peripheral blood mononuclear cells. These TCRs come from a man aged 40-55 years with T-cell large granular lymphocyte leukemia. Some clones in this sample may be carry-over from other donors' samples.

The chain couples TRBV7-3 to TRBJ2-6, with a tentative D call TRBD2 (7 bases). V shed 4 bases and J shed 2 bases, with 9 bases lying between them. This CDR3 has 15 amino acids. The germline V gene encodes CDR1 SGHTA and CDR2 FQGTGA. CDR3 sequence (DNA): TGTGCCAGCAGCTGGGGGGGGCCTGGGGCCAACGTCCTGACTTTC. Amino acids: CASSWGGPGANVLTF.

The J gene is TRBJ2-7, the V gene TRBV10-3, with D uncertain. CDR3 length equals 16 residues. Germline-derived CDR1 and CDR2 are ENHRY and SYGVKD. V was cut by 2 bases and J by 0 bases, with 14 bases left in between. CDR3 protein: CAISEGGAKSSYEQYF. The CDR3 DNA reads TGTGCCATCAGTGAGGGTGGAGCCAAGAGCTCCTACGAGCAGTACTTC.

The chain combines TRBV7-9 with TRBJ1-3, with D possibly being TRBD1 (5 bases). Germline assignment: CDR1 SEHNR and CDR2 FQNEAQ (reference sequence). V was clipped by 5 bases and J by 0 bases, with 14 bases between them. This CDR3 comprises 16 residues. CDR3 coding DNA: TGTGCCAGCAGCCCCCGACAGTTACTCTCTGGAAACACCATATATTTT. It specifies CASSPRQLLSGNTIYF.